The 32 T cell receptor beta chains in this list originate from one sample, sequenced in a study of low-dose radiotherapy and immunotherapy resistance in tumors. Primers used for first-strand cDNA, a TRAV- and TRBV-specific set, covered both alpha and beta chains. TCR amplification ran approximately 22 PCR cycles using constant-region and V-primer adapter primers. TCRdb called the reads again in MiXCR, with one record for every CDR3 protein. The sample consists of fewer than 90,000 distinct CDR3 sequences, approximately 17% of them appearing once. Time point defined: before trial treatment. The sequencing here drew on PBMCs, taken before treatment. Receptors originate from a male donor with prostate cancer.

This clonotype was found many times. This chain uses TRBV28 with TRBJ2-5; TRBD2 agrees at 13 bases. CDR3 length: 16 amino acids. The germline V gene has CDR1 MDHEN and CDR2 SYDVKM. The V gene end was trimmed by 4 bases and the J gene end by 3 bases; junction bases not matched to a gene: 5. CDR3 coding DNA: TGTGCCAGCAGTTCGGGACTAGCGGGACAGAAAGAGACCCAGTACTTC. This gives the protein CASSSGLAGQKETQYF.

This clonotype was picked up a small number of times. The chain has TRBV29-1 and TRBJ2-1; 13 positions match TRBD2. CDR3 length: 13 residues. The germline gives CDR1 SQVTM, CDR2 ANQGSEA. The junction had 2 bases not matched to a gene; V was cut back by 4 bases and J by 8 bases. CDR3 sequence: CSVGTSGGYEQFF. The CDR3 DNA reads TGCAGCGTTGGGACTAGCGGGGGCTATGAGCAGTTCTTC.

This clonotype was found many times. The chain couples TRBV6-4 to TRBJ2-7; TRBD1 agrees at 11 bases. The CDR3 covers 15 residues. The V gene's germline CDR1 is MRHNA and CDR2 SNTAGT. V dropped 4 bases and J dropped 4; count of bases not matched to a gene: 6. CDR3 nucleotide sequence: TGTGCCAGCAGTGTTCGGACAGGGGGCATGTACGAGCAGTACTTC. This sequence encodes CASSVRTGGMYEQYF.

This clonotype was found a few times. The chain carries TRBV7-3 and TRBJ1-1; TRBD1 might be the D (6 bases). With 8 bases removed from V and 2 bases from J, the gap between germline ends came to 12 bases. CDR1 is SGHTA and CDR2 is FQGTGA in the germline V gene. CDR3 length: 13 amino acids. CDR3 residues: CASGPGHNTEAFF. In DNA form, the CDR3 reads TGTGCCAGCGGACCGGGACATAACACTGAAGCTTTCTTT.

This clonotype was counted ten times or more. V and J are TRBV12-3 or TRBV12-4 and TRBJ2-1, with TRBD2 matching 15 bases. The length of the CDR3 is 15 residues. The V gene end was trimmed by 2 bases and the J gene end by 12 bases; junction bases not matched to a gene: 5. CDR3 sequence: CASSLPGTSGRMQFF. CDR3 coding DNA: TGTGCCAGCAGTTTACCCGGGACTAGCGGGAGGATGCAGTTCTTC.

V gene TRBV28 combines with J gene TRBJ2-1, with 7 bases fitting TRBD1. The CDR3 consists of 15 residues. From germline, CDR1 is MDHEN and CDR2 SYDVKM. Trimming at V came to 7 bases and at J to 4 bases, leaving 10 bases not matched to a gene. The DNA of the CDR3 is TGTGCCAGCAATGACCCGGGACAGTTATACAATGAGCAGTTCTTC. Protein product: CASNDPGQLYNEQFF.

This clonotype was counted ten times or more. The chain recombines TRBV13 with TRBJ2-1; perhaps TRBD1 as D (6 bases). Trimming removed 3 bases at V and 9 bases at J, with 9 bases between. This CDR3 has 12 amino acids. Looked up from germline, CDR1 is PRHDT and CDR2 is FYEKMQ (reference sequence). CDR3: CASSLLGGEQFF. As DNA, the CDR3 is TGTGCCAGCAGCTTGTTAGGGGGTGAGCAGTTCTTC.

This clonotype was detected ten times or more. J is TRBJ2-7 and V is TRBV7-9, with 9 bases aligning to TRBD1. This CDR3 spans 14 amino acids. After removal of 4 bases from V and 4 bases from J, the junction contained 5 bases not matched to a gene. Germline CDR1 is SEHNR and CDR2 is FQNEAQ (reference sequence). The CDR3 loop is CASSSSGQGYEQYF. The CDR3 region has the DNA TGTGCCAGCAGCTCCTCGGGACAGGGTTACGAGCAGTACTTC.

This clonotype was counted ten times or more. The rearrangement links TRBV6-2 or TRBV6-3 to TRBJ2-1, with no clear D. V lost 2 bases and J lost 2, with 7 bases in between. The CDR3 sequence is 14 residues long. In germline, CDR1 is MNHEY, CDR2 SVGEGT. The DNA for the CDR3 is TGTGCCAGCAGTTACGACCTCACCTACAATGAGCAGTTCTTC. It specifies CASSYDLTYNEQFF.

This clonotype has at least ten counts. This sequence joins TRBV5-1 and TRBJ1-1; 8 bases fit TRBD1. The V and J ends lost 4 bases and 11 bases, in that order; junction bases with no gene match: 13. From germline, CDR1 is SGHRS and CDR2 YFSETQ. The CDR3 loop spans 14 amino acids. DNA of the CDR3: TGCGCCAGCAGCATCACCTATCAGGGGGCGCTTGCTTTCTTT. It translates to CASSITYQGALAFF.

This clonotype has only a few counts. The gene calls are TRBV7-9 and TRBJ2-7, with 7 nucleotides matching TRBD1. V gave up 10 bases and J gave up 2 bases; unmatched junction bases: 5. Germline lookup yields CDR1 SEHNR and CDR2 FQNEAQ (reference sequence). This CDR3 region has 12 residues. The CDR3: CATGTVTYEQYF. The CDR3 nucleotides read TGTGCCACCGGGACAGTCACCTACGAGCAGTACTTC.

The count of this clonotype is one. The chain joins TRBV10-3 to TRBJ2-1; D not certain. V was pared by 4 bases and J by 5 bases, with 12 bases between. The CDR3 is 14 amino acids. The germline V gene has CDR1 ENHRY and CDR2 SYGVKD. The CDR3 nucleotides are TGTGCCATCAGTGGTAATAGCCTCGACAATGAGCAGTTCTTC. Translation: CAISGNSLDNEQFF.

The sample holds many counts of this clonotype. V gene TRBV12-3 or TRBV12-4 combines with J gene TRBJ2-1, with D uncertain. The CDR3 totals 13 residues. V lost 3 bases, J lost 5 bases, and 8 bases lay in between. CDR3 residues: CASSFSDHNEQFF. In nucleotides, the CDR3 is TGTGCCAGCAGTTTTTCGGACCACAATGAGCAGTTCTTC.

V usage is TRBV2 and J usage is TRBJ2-2; D might be TRBD1 or TRBD2, each matching 5 bases. The CDR3 runs 16 residues. Per the germline V gene, CDR1 is SNHLY and CDR2 is FYNNEI. Trimming shortened V by 3 bases and J by 4 bases, and 15 bases separated the two germline ends. The DNA for the CDR3 is TGTGCCAGCAGTGAGTCAGGGCGTGAGGGCACCGGGGAGCTGTTTTTT. It encodes CASSESGREGTGELFF. Drawing the rest from reference TRBV2 and TRBJ2-2, the complete variable domain is EPEVTQTPSHQVTQMGQEVILRCVPISNHLYFYWYRQILGQKVEFLVSFYNNEISEKSEIFDDQFSVERPDGSNFTLKIRSTKLEDSAMYFCASSESGREGTGELFFGEGSRLTVL.

As regards this clonotype: Given a far larger clone just one base away, this is likely a sequencing read error. The CDR3 here is CASSQGRTSSRQETQYF. In DNA form, the CDR3 reads TGTGCCAGCAGCCAAGGCCGGACTAGCAGCCGCCAAGAGACCCAGTACTTC. The rearrangement joins TRBV11-2 to TRBJ2-5, with 8 nucleotides matching TRBD2. V shed 5 bases and J 1 base; nucleotides not matched to a gene: 12. CDR3 size: 17 residues. The germline V gene encodes CDR1 SGHAT and CDR2 FQNNGV.

This clonotype came up many times. One end of the junction is discordant with germline, which a read error may explain. V gene TRBV4-3 combines with J gene TRBJ1-2; perhaps TRBD1 as D (5 bases). CDR1 LGHNA and CDR2 YSLEER come from the germline V gene. The CDR3 spans 15 residues. The CDR3 coding sequence is TGCGCCATCAGCCAAGGGGCAGGAGCTAACTATGGCTACACCTTC. It is translated as CAISQGAGANYGYTF.

This clonotype was found many times. The rearrangement links TRBV12-3 or TRBV12-4 to TRBJ2-1; D is perhaps TRBD1 or TRBD2 (5 bases each). This CDR3 is built from 12 residues. The V end lost 0 bases, the J end lost 9 bases, and 6 bases lay between the germline ends. The CDR3 DNA follows: TGTGCCAGCAGTTTAGCGGGGGTTGAGCAGTTCTTC. It encodes CASSLAGVEQFF.

This clonotype was found many times. The chain links TRBV29-1 to TRBJ1-5, with 7 bases fitting TRBD1. V gave up 6 bases and J gave up 6 bases; unmatched junction bases: 8. The CDR3 consists of 13 residues. Looked up from germline, CDR1 is SQVTM and CDR2 is ANQGSEA. In DNA, the CDR3 is TGCAGCGTCCAAACAGGGGTCGGTCAGCCCCAGCATTTT. Its protein product is CSVQTGVGQPQHF.

This clonotype has at least ten counts. V is TRBV24-1 and J is TRBJ2-2, with 7 bases identical to TRBD1. Germline V gene sequence: CDR1 KGHDR, CDR2 SFDVKD. CDR3 length: 16 residues. V was pared by 4 bases and J by 6 bases, with 10 bases of the junction left unmatched. CDR3: CATSEPQGFTAGELFF. The CDR3 DNA follows: TGTGCCACCAGTGAACCACAGGGGTTCACGGCCGGGGAGCTGTTTTTT.

For this clonotype: One base separates it from a far larger clone, so it is likely a read error. The rearrangement links TRBV28 to TRBJ2-4; 7 bases are a match to TRBD1. From germline, CDR1 is MDHEN and CDR2 SYDVKM. V gave up 11 bases and J gave up 13 bases; unmatched junction bases: 14. The CDR3 is 12 amino acids. In DNA form, the CDR3 reads TGTGCCCTCGGGACAGCCACCAATGAGCAGTACTTC. Translating it yields CALGTATNEQYF.

This clonotype has a count of ten or more. The chain links TRBV5-6 to TRBJ2-1, with D unresolved. V was trimmed by 4 bases and J by 4 bases, leaving 15 bases between them. This CDR3 has 15 amino acids. Germline CDR1 reads SGHDT; CDR2 reads YYEEEE. The CDR3 DNA sequence: TGTGCCAGCAGCCACACAGCGCTCCATTACAATGAGCAGTTCTTC. The encoded protein is CASSHTALHYNEQFF.

This clonotype was counted ten times or more. The chain employs TRBV6-8 and TRBJ2-5; D possibly corresponds to TRBD1 (6 bases). Germline-derived CDR1 and CDR2 are MNHGY and SAAAGT. This CDR3 spans 11 amino acids. Trimming cost V 2 bases and J 9 bases, with 7 bases left between them. The CDR3 nucleotides read TGTGCCAGCAGTTACAGGGGGTCCCAGTACTTC. Translation: CASSYRGSQYF.

The chain has TRBV12-3 or TRBV12-4 and TRBJ2-7; tentatively, D is TRBD1 (5 bases). The V end lost 5 bases, the J end lost 1 base, and 9 bases lay between the germline ends. This CDR3 is 13 amino acids long. The CDR3 coding sequence is TGTGCCAGCAGTAATACAGGTTCCTACGAGCAGTACTTC. It specifies CASSNTGSYEQYF.

The sample holds many counts of this clonotype. In DNA, the CDR3 is TGTGCCAGTAGTATTTTTGCTGCCCCGGGGCAGCCCCAGCATTTT. Protein sequence: CASSIFAAPGQPQHF. This chain uses TRBV19 with TRBJ1-5; D gene uncertain. Deletions cut 3 bases from V and 7 bases from J, with 16 bases between. Germline-derived CDR1 and CDR2 are LNHDA and SQIVND (reference sequence). The CDR3 loop spans 15 amino acids.

This clonotype has a single count. The chain couples TRBV3-1 to TRBJ2-1; 12 nucleotides align to TRBD2. The germline V gene encodes CDR1 LGHDT and CDR2 YNNKEL (reference sequence). V lost 0 bases, J lost 4 bases, and 4 bases stayed unmatched. CDR3 length: 17 residues. CDR3 amino acids: CASSQDASGRGYNEQFF. The CDR3 DNA is TGTGCCAGCAGCCAAGATGCTAGCGGGAGGGGTTACAATGAGCAGTTCTTC.

This clonotype was observed at least ten times. The V gene is TRBV4-3, the J gene TRBJ2-1; maybe TRBD2 (6 bases). This CDR3 has 17 amino acids. Trimming took 0 bases from V and 2 from J, leaving 14 bases between them. Germline V gene lookup returns CDR1 LGHNA and CDR2 YSLEER. Written as DNA, the CDR3 is TGCGCCAGCAGCCAAGAGACGATGCGGGGAGCCTACAATGAGCAGTTCTTC. It encodes CASSQETMRGAYNEQFF.

This clonotype was recorded many times. The chain links TRBV5-1 to TRBJ2-7, with TRBD2 matching over 7 bases. The V gene end was trimmed by 1 base and the J gene end by 5 bases; junction bases not matched to a gene: 9. The germline CDR1 and CDR2 sequences are SGHRS and YFSETQ. The CDR3 is 15 amino acids. The CDR3 here is CASSLPRREFNEQYF. DNA for the CDR3: TGCGCCAGCAGCTTGCCGAGGCGGGAGTTCAACGAGCAGTACTTC.

This clonotype was picked up many times. The chain links TRBV7-2 to TRBJ1-1; no reliable D call. V lost 3 bases and J 1 base, leaving 12 bases between the germline ends. There are 15 residues in the CDR3. CDR1 and CDR2 (germline): SGHTA, FQGNSA. This chain's CDR3 is CASSFSSSRNTEAFF. CDR3 DNA sequence: TGTGCCAGCAGCTTTAGCTCAAGTCGGAACACTGAAGCTTTCTTT.

This clonotype was recorded many times. The genes are TRBV9 and TRBJ1-3, with D hard to call. The CDR3 totals 13 residues. CDR1 is SGDLS, CDR2 YYNGEE, per germline. The V gene lost 0 bases and the J gene lost 3 bases, with 4 bases spanning the gap. CDR3 sequence reads: CASSVGGGNTIYF. The CDR3 bases are TGTGCCAGCAGCGTAGGAGGTGGAAACACCATATATTTT. Complete variable domain (other parts from reference TRBV9 and TRBJ1-3): DSGVTQTPKHLITATGQRVTLRCSPRSGDLSVYWYQQSLDQGLQFLIQYYNGEERAKGNILERFSAQQFPDLHSELNLSSLELGDSALYFCASSVGGGNTIYFGEGSWLTVV.

This clonotype has ten or more counts. This chain links TRBV5-1 with TRBJ2-1; no definite D call. CDR1 and CDR2 from the germline V gene are SGHRS and YFSETQ. V gave up 4 bases and J gave up 8 bases, with 13 bases separating them. CDR3 size: 13 residues. In DNA form, the CDR3 reads TGCGCCAGCAGCCAGGATCCAGGCTATGAGCAGTTCTTC. It translates to CASSQDPGYEQFF.

The chain links TRBV28 to TRBJ1-1; D call uncertain. The CDR3 is 16 residues long. CDR1 and CDR2 from the germline V gene are MDHEN and SYDVKM. The V end lost 8 bases, the J end lost 4 bases, and 23 bases lay between the germline ends. The CDR3 bases are TGTGCCAGCGTACGGCCTCCTTCTATAGATCGCACTGAAGCTTTCTTT. Its protein product is CASVRPPSIDRTEAFF.

This clonotype was counted at least ten times. The rearrangement uses TRBV12-3 or TRBV12-4 and TRBJ2-3; 9 positions match TRBD1. The CDR3 runs to 15 residues. J lost 0 bases, V lost 5 bases, and 3 bases had no gene match. The CDR3 is CASSPQGASTDTQYF. CDR3 nucleotides: TGTGCCAGCAGTCCACAGGGGGCAAGCACAGATACGCAGTATTTT.